Reported below is one T cell receptor (beta chain). The CDR3 sequence is 16 residues long. The J segment lost 7 bases and the V segment lost 0 bases, leaving 7 bases of the junction unmatched. Germline-derived CDR1 and CDR2 are SGHRS and YFSETQ. This sample is part of a study of T cells in localized non-small cell lung cancer. Method: immunoSEQ multiplex PCR; TCRdb's copy keeps in-frame clones and lacks some. The sample records 65,000 to 95,000 clones, 80% being singletons. The chain joins TRBV5-1 to TRBJ2-1, with 10 nucleotides matching TRBD1. The specimen was PBMCs, collected before any cancer treatment. This clonotype was sampled from a man aged 40-75 years with stage II squamous cell lung carcinoma. CDR3 sequence: CASSLEGTGVRNEQFF. CDR3 coding DNA: TGCGCCAGCAGCTTGGAAGGGACAGGGGTCCGGAATGAGCAGTTCTTC.